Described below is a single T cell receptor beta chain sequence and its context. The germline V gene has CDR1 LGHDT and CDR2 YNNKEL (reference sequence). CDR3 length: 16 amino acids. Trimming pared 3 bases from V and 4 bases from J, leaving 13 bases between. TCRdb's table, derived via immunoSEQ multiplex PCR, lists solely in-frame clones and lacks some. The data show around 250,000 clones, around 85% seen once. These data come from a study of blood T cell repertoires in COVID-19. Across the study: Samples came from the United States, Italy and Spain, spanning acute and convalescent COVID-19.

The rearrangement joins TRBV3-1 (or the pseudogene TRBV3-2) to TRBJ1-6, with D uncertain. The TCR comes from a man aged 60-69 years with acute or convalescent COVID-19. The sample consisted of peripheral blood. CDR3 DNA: TGTGCCAGCAGCCAGGAGGCGGGTGGGTATAATTCACCCCTCCACTTT. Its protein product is CASSQEAGGYNSPLHF.